The entry below gives a single T cell receptor beta chain sequence along with its context. This record comes from a study of blood T cell repertoires in COVID-19. Germline CDR1 and CDR2: MNHNS and SASEGT. Trimming shortened V by 1 base and J by 4 bases, and 4 bases separated the two germline ends. The CDR3 totals 13 residues. TCRdb's copy holds only in-frame clones and misses some; the assay was immunoSEQ multiplex PCR. The profile shows roughly 180,000 clones, about 78% of them singletons. The source is a woman aged 50 to 60 with active or convalescent COVID-19. The sample consisted of peripheral blood. The rearrangement joins TRBV6-1 to TRBJ1-4; D gene uncertain. The CDR3 sequence is CASSEVSNEKLFF. CDR3 coding DNA: TGTGCCAGCAGTGAAGTGAGTAATGAAAAACTGTTTTTT.